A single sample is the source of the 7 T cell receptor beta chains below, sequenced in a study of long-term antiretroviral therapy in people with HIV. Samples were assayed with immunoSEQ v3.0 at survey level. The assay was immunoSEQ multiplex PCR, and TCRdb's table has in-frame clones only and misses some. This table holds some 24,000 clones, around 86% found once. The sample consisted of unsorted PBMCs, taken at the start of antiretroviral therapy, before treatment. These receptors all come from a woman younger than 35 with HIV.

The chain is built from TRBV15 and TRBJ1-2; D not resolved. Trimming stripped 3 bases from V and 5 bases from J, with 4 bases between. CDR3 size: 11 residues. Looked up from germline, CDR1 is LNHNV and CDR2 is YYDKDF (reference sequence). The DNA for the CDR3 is TGTGCCACCAGCAGGGGGTATGGCTACACCTTC. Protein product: CATSRGYGYTF.

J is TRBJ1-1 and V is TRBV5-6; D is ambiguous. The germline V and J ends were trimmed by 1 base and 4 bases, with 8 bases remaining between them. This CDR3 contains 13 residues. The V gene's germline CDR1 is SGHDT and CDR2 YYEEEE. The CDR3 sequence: CASSLHRLTEAFF. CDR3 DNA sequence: TGTGCCAGCAGCTTGCACCGGCTCACTGAAGCTTTCTTT.

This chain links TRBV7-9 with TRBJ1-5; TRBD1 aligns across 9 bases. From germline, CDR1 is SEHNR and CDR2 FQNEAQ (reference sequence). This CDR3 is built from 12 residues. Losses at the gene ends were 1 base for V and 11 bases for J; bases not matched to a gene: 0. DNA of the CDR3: TGTGCCAGCAGCTTAGGGGACAGGGCCCAGCATTTT. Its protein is CASSLGDRAQHF.

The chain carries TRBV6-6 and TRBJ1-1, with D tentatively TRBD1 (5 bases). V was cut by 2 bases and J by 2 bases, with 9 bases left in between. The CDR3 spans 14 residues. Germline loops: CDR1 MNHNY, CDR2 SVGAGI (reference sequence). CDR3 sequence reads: CASSYRGFNTEAFF. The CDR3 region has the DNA TGTGCCAGCAGTTACCGGGGCTTTAACACTGAAGCTTTCTTT.

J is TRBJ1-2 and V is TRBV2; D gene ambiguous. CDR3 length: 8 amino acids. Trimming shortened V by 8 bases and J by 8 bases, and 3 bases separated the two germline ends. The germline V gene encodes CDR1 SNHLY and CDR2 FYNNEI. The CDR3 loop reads CASQGYTF. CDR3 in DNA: TGTGCCAGCCAGGGCTACACCTTC.

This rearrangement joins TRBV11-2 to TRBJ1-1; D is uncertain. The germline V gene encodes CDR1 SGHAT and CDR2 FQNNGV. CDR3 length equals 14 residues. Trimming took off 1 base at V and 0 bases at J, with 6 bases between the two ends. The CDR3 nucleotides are TGTGCCAGCAGCTTAGGCCCTATGAACACTGAAGCTTTCTTT. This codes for CASSLGPMNTEAFF.

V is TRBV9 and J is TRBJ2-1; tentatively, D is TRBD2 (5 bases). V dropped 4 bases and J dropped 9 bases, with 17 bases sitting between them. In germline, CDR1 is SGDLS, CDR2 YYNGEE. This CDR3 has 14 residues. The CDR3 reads CASSLYSASGEQFF. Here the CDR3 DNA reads TGTGCCAGCAGCCTCTATAGCGCTTCGGGTGAGCAGTTCTTC.